This T cell receptor beta chain came from a study of shared clonotypes between healthy human individuals. Looked up from germline, CDR1 is SNHLY and CDR2 is FYNNEI. The CDR3 runs to 13 residues. Trimming shortened V by 6 bases and J by 1 base, and 9 bases separated the two germline ends. The data were produced by immunoSEQ multiplex PCR, yet TCRdb's version contains in-frame clones alone and is incomplete. The sample consists of about 2.1 million clones, 85% to 95% of them appearing once. CD45RO-negative, CCR7-selected cells formed the naive CD8 fraction, which excluded terminally differentiated effector memory CD45RA+ cells. This clone was observed a single time.

The TCR was taken from a man younger than 35 in good health. Some clones in this sample may be carry-over from other donors' samples. This chain connects TRBV2 to TRBJ2-5; D call uncertain. Sample: naive CD8+ T cells from PBMCs. The CDR3 bases are TGTGCCAGCAGGAACTTCGCCCAAGAGACCCAGTACTTC. As protein: CASRNFAQETQYF.